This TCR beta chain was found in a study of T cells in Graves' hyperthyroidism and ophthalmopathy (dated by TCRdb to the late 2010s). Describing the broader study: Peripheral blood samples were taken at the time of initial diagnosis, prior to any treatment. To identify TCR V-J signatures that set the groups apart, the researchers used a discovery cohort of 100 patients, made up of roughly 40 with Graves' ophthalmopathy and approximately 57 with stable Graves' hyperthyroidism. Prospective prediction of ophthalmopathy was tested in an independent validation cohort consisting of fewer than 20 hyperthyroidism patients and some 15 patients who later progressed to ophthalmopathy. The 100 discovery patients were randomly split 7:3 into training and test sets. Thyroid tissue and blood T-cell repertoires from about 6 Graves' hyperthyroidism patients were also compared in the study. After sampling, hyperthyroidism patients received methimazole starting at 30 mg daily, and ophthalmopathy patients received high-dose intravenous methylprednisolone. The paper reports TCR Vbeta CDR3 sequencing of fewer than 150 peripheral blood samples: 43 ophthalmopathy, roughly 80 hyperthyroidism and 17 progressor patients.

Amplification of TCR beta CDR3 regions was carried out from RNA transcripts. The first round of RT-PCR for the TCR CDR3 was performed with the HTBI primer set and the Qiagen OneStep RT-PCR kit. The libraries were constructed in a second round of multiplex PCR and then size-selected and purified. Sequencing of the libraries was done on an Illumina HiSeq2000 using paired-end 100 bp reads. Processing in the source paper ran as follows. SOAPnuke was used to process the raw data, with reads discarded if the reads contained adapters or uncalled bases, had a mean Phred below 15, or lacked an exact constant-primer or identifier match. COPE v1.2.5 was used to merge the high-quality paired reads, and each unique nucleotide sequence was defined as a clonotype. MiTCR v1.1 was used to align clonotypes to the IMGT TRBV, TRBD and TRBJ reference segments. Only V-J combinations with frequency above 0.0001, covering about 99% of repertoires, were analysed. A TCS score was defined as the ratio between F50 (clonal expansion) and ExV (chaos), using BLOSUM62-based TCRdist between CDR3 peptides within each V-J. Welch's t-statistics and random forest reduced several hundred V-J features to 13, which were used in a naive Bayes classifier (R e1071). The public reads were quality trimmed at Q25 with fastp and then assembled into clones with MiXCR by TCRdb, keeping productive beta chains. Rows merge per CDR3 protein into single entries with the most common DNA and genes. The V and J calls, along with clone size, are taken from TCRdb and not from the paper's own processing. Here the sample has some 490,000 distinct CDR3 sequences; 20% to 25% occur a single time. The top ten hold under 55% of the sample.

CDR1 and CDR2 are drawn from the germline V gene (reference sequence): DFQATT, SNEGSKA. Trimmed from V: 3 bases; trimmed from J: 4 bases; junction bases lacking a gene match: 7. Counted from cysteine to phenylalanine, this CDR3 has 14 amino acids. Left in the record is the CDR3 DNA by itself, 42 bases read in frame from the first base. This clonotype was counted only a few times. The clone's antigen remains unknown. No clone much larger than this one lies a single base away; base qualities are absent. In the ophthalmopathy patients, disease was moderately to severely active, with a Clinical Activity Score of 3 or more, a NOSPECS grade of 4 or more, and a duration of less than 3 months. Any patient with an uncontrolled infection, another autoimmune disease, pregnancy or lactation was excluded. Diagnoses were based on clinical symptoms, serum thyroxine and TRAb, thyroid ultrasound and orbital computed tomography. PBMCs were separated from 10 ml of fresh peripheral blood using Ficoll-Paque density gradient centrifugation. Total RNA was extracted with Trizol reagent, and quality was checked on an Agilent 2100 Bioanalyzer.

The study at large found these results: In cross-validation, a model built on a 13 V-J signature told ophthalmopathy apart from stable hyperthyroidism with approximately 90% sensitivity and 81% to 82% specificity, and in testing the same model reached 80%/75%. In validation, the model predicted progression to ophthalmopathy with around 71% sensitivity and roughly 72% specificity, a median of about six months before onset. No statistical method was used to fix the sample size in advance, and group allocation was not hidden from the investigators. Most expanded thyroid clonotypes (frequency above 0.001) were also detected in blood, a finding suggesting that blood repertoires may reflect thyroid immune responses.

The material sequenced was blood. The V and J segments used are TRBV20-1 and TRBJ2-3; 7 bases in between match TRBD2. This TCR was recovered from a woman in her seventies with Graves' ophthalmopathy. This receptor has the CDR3 CSASEWEGPDTQYF. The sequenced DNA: TGCAGTGCTAGTGAGTGGGAGGGCCCAGATACGCAGTATTTT.